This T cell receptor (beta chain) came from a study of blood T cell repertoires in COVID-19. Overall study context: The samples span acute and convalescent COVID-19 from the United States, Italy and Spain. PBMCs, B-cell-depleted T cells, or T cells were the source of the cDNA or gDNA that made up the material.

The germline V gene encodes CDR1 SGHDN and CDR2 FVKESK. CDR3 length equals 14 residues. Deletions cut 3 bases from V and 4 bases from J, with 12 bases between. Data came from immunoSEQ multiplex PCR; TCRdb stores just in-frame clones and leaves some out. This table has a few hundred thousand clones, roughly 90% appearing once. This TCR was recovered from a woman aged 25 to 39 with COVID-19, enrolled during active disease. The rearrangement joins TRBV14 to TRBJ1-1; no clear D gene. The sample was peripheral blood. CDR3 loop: CASSQRVHGTEAFF. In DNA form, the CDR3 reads TGTGCCAGCAGCCAGAGGGTTCACGGCACTGAAGCTTTCTTT.